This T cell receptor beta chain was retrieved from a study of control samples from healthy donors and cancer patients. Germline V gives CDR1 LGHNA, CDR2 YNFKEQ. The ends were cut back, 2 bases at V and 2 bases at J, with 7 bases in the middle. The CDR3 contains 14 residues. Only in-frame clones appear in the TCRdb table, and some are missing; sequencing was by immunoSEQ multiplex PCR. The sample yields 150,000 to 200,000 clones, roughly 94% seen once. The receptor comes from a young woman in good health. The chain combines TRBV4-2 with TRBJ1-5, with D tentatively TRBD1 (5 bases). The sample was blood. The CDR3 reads CASSQLGGNQPQHF. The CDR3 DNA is TGTGCCAGCAGCCAACTAGGGGGCAATCAGCCCCAGCATTTT.